A single sample is the source of the 7 T cell receptor beta chains below, sequenced in a study of beta chain features in type 1 diabetes. The entirety of the isolated RNA underwent reverse transcription, so expressed TCRB transcripts were sequenced. This table comes from immunoSEQ multiplex PCR, and its TCRdb copy is limited to in-frame clones, with some not included. The table shows about 240,000 clones, with roughly 30% occurring only once. The source material was central memory CD4+ T cells from blood. The source of these receptors is a young man in good health.

This clone came up many times. J is TRBJ2-3 and V is TRBV25-1; 13 bases map to TRBD2. Germline V lookup: CDR1 MGHDK, CDR2 SYGVNS. The CDR3 has 16 amino acids. After removal of 6 bases from V and 3 bases from J, the junction contained 6 bases not matched to a gene. The CDR3 region is CASSGGLAGVTDTQYF. DNA for the CDR3: TGTGCCAGCAGCGGCGGACTAGCGGGGGTGACAGATACGCAGTATTTT. The variable domain in full, with the rest retrieved from reference TRBV25-1 and TRBJ2-3, is EADIYQTPRYLVIGTGKKITLECSQTMGHDKMYWYQQDPGMELHLIHYSYGVNSTEKGDLSSESTVSRIRTEHFPLTLESARPSHTSQYLCASSGGLAGVTDTQYFGPGTRLTVL.

This clone was picked up a small number of times. The V gene is TRBV2, the J gene TRBJ1-1, with 12 bases identical to TRBD1. V gave up 6 bases and J gave up 5 bases; unmatched junction bases: 7. The CDR3 length is 15 residues. Per germline, CDR1 SNHLY and CDR2 FYNNEI. CDR3 amino acids: CASSPGTGGMTEAFF. CDR3 in DNA: TGTGCCAGCAGCCCCGGGACAGGGGGCATGACTGAAGCTTTCTTT.

The chain links TRBV2 to TRBJ2-7; D remains unclear. The CDR3 totals 15 residues. Deletions cut 2 bases from V and 3 bases from J, with 14 bases between. The germline V gene has CDR1 SNHLY and CDR2 FYNNEI. CDR3 protein: CASSENTAADYEQYF. The CDR3 nucleotides read TGTGCCAGCAGTGAAAATACCGCGGCAGACTACGAGCAGTACTTC. The variable domain in full, completed from reference TRBV2 and TRBJ2-7, reads EPEVTQTPSHQVTQMGQEVILRCVPISNHLYFYWYRQILGQKVEFLVSFYNNEISEKSEIFDDQFSVERPDGSNFTLKIRSTKLEDSAMYFCASSENTAADYEQYFGPGTRLTVT.

This clone was counted only a few times. The CDR3 bases are TGTGCCATCACCCGGACTAGCGGCCCCACAGATACGCAGTATTTT. This gives the protein CAITRTSGPTDTQYF. This chain uses TRBV10-3 with TRBJ2-3, with TRBD2 identical over 10 bases. The CDR3 consists of 15 residues. The V segment lost 7 bases and the J segment 2 bases; nucleotides outside the gene matches: 6. Germline CDR1 is ENHRY and CDR2 is SYGVKD.

This chain uses TRBV5-4 with TRBJ1-2; D not resolved. V lost 0 bases to trimming and J lost 7 bases, with 13 bases between them. Germline V gene lookup returns CDR1 SGHNT and CDR2 YYREEE (reference sequence). The CDR3 is 14 residues long. This CDR3 is CASSLATSVLGYTF. Written as DNA, the CDR3 is TGTGCCAGCAGCTTGGCAACGTCAGTGCTTGGCTACACCTTC.

This clone came up many times. This CDR3 reads CASSADLYNEQFF. The CDR3 DNA is TGTGCCAGCAGCGCGGACTTGTACAATGAGCAGTTCTTC. The chain links TRBV7-9 to TRBJ2-1; a possible D gene is TRBD2 (5 bases). The ends were cut back, 5 bases at V and 4 bases at J, with 9 bases in the middle. From germline, CDR1 is SEHNR and CDR2 FQNEAQ (reference sequence). This CDR3 comprises 13 residues. Full variable domain (outside the CDR3, taken from reference TRBV7-9 and TRBJ2-1): DTGVSQNPRHKITKRGQNVTFRCDPISEHNRLYWYRQTLGQGPEFLTYFQNEAQLEKSRLLSDRFSAERPKGSFSTLEIQRTEQGDSAMYLCASSADLYNEQFFGPGTRLTVL.

This rearrangement joins TRBV5-4 to TRBJ2-1; 15 nucleotides match TRBD2. The CDR3 totals 15 residues. CDR1 is SGHNT, CDR2 YYREEE, per germline (reference sequence). J lost 10 bases, V lost 5 bases, and 7 bases had no gene match. CDR3 DNA sequence: TGTGCCAGCAGAGGACTAGCGGGAGGGCTACCGGAGCAGTTCTTC. This codes for CASRGLAGGLPEQFF.